One and the same sample provided the 19 T cell receptor beta chains below, sequenced in a study of regulatory T cells in long-lasting Graves disease. Arm-PCR of CDR3 regions with iRepertoire HTBI primers generated TCR beta libraries. Via MiXCR, TCRdb re-called the multiplex PCR reads, giving one row per CDR3 protein. The top ten clones hold around 18% of a sample with 600,000 to 650,000 distinct CDR3 sequences, approximately 15% of them seen once. Time point reported: newly diagnosed GD, antithyroid drugs for less than 3 months. Researchers made the TCR library from RNA that was extracted from PBMCs. This sample also appeared in a second study, on T cells in Graves' hyperthyroidism and ophthalmopathy.

The sample in question was peripheral blood mononuclear cells (PBMCs), obtained at new diagnosis, from a patient treated with antithyroid drugs. All receptors come from a woman in her twenties or thirties with Graves disease.

This clonotype turned up a few times. The chain employs TRBV12-3 or TRBV12-4 and TRBJ1-3; D perhaps matches TRBD1 (5 bases). The CDR3 is 15 residues long. Trimming cost V 2 bases and J 0 bases, with 8 bases left between them. The CDR3 coding sequence is TGTGCCAGCAGTTTAAAGGGGAGCTCTGGAAACACCATATATTTT. Translation: CASSLKGSSGNTIYF.

Many counts were recorded for this clonotype. This chain connects TRBV9 to TRBJ2-7; 7 positions agree with TRBD1. With 2 bases clipped from V and 4 bases from J, the junction kept 6 bases outside the gene matches. Germline CDR1 and CDR2: SGDLS and YYNGEE. The CDR3 extends over 14 amino acids. CDR3 DNA sequence: TGTGCCAGCAGCGTTGGGACAGAAACTTACGAGCAGTACTTC. Protein product: CASSVGTETYEQYF.

The rearrangement joins TRBV5-8 to TRBJ2-3; D tentatively fits TRBD1 or TRBD2 (6 bases each). The CDR3 consists of 16 residues. V dropped 6 bases and J dropped 4 bases, with 21 bases sitting between them. Per germline, CDR1 SGHTS and CDR2 YDEGEE. CDR3 region: CASTTRGGRPADTQYF. The CDR3 bases are TGTGCCAGCACCACTCGAGGGGGGAGACCTGCAGATACGCAGTATTTT. Full variable domain (missing parts from reference TRBV5-8 and TRBJ2-3): EAGVTQSPTHLIKTRGQQATLRCSPISGHTSVYWYQQALGLGLQFLLWYDEGEERNRGNFPPRFSGRQFPNYSSELNVNALELEDSALYLCASTTRGGRPADTQYFGPGTRLTVL.

This clonotype was found a few times. The V gene is TRBV5-1, the J gene TRBJ2-5, with 8 bases identical to TRBD2. The V and J ends lost 2 bases and 2 bases, in that order; junction bases with no gene match: 5. CDR3 length equals 15 residues. Per germline, CDR1 SGHRS and CDR2 YFSETQ. DNA of the CDR3: TGCGCCAGCAGCTTCTATAGCGGGGTACAAGAGACCCAGTACTTC. Amino acid sequence: CASSFYSGVQETQYF.

This clonotype was recorded a few times. The rearrangement uses TRBV24-1 and TRBJ2-7, with D uncertain. The CDR3 length is 14 residues. V shed 12 bases and J shed 0 bases, with 17 bases lying between them. Germline assignment: CDR1 KGHDR and CDR2 SFDVKD. The CDR3 loop reads CAGPDMSDSYEQYF. The CDR3 DNA is TGTGCCGGCCCTGACATGTCGGACTCCTACGAGCAGTACTTC.

The V call is TRBV19, the J call TRBJ2-3; TRBD1 agrees at 10 bases. V shed 5 bases, J shed 4 bases, and the junction held 6 bases outside the gene matches. CDR1 LNHDA and CDR2 SQIVND come from the germline V gene (reference sequence). The CDR3 is made up of 15 amino acids. For the CDR3, the DNA is TGTGCCAGTAGTGTTGGGACAGGGGTGTCAGATACGCAGTATTTT. Translated, it gives CASSVGTGVSDTQYF.

This clonotype has a count of ten or more. The chain links TRBV11-3 to TRBJ2-5; 10 nucleotides agree with TRBD1. CDR1 SGHNT and CDR2 YENEEA come from the germline V gene. The CDR3 runs 17 residues. J was trimmed by 5 bases and V by 4 bases; bases with no gene match: 13. The CDR3 coding sequence is TGTGCCAGCAGCTCCATGACCCCGGGACAGGGGATTGAGACCCAGTACTTC. Encoded protein: CASSSMTPGQGIETQYF.

This clonotype was counted many times. The gene calls are TRBV11-1 and TRBJ2-2; TRBD1 is a possible D gene (5 bases). The V end lost 5 bases, the J end lost 3 bases, and 25 bases lay between the germline ends. The germline gives CDR1 SGHAT, CDR2 FQDESV (reference sequence). This CDR3 contains 19 residues. CDR3 in DNA: TGTGCCAGCAGCCAGGTTCAGGGCCGTTCGCAAGTGGACACCGGGGAGCTGTTTTTT. Translation gives CASSQVQGRSQVDTGELFF.

CDR3 sequence (DNA): TGTGCCAGCAAGGGAACAGGGCCCTATGGCTACACCTTC. As protein: CASKGTGPYGYTF. This rearrangement joins TRBV28 to TRBJ1-2; D might be TRBD1 (6 bases). CDR1 and CDR2 from the germline V gene are MDHEN and SYDVKM. This CDR3 has 13 residues. V was clipped by 7 bases and J by 4 bases, with 13 bases between them.

This clonotype was found many times. The V gene is TRBV7-9, the J gene TRBJ1-2; no firm D call. The V end was cut by 5 bases, the J end by 1 base, with 17 bases between. The CDR3 runs to 16 residues. Germline V gene data show CDR1 as SEHNR and CDR2 as FQNEAQ (reference sequence). CDR3 sequence (DNA): TGTGCCAGCAGCCTTTACCGTCTTGGGGATAACTATGGCTACACCTTC. This translates into CASSLYRLGDNYGYTF.

This clonotype occurred a few times. The rearrangement links TRBV11-2 to TRBJ2-7; D uncertain. This CDR3 is 15 amino acids long. CDR1 and CDR2 (germline): SGHAT, FQNNGV. Trimming shortened V by 1 base and J by 3 bases, and 13 bases separated the two germline ends. This chain's CDR3 is CASSLVGQRGYEQYF. In DNA form, the CDR3 reads TGTGCCAGCAGCTTAGTCGGTCAACGAGGCTACGAGCAGTACTTC.

This clonotype was seen ten or more times. The rearrangement joins TRBV20-1 to TRBJ2-7; D remains ambiguous. V lost 0 bases and J 0 bases, leaving 12 bases between the germline ends. The CDR3 is 15 amino acids. Germline V gene lookup returns CDR1 DFQATT and CDR2 SNEGSKA (reference sequence). The CDR3 loop reads CSAREGGRNSYEQYF. As DNA, the CDR3 is TGCAGTGCTAGAGAAGGCGGCCGCAACTCCTACGAGCAGTACTTC.

This clonotype showed up many times. The chain carries TRBV15 and TRBJ2-1, with 7 bases aligning to TRBD2. CDR1 and CDR2 (germline): LNHNV, YYDKDF (reference sequence). The CDR3 extends over 15 amino acids. V was pared by 2 bases and J by 6 bases, with 7 bases of the junction left unmatched. CDR3 coding DNA: TGTGCCACCAGCAGAACGACAGCGGGATCCAATGAGCAGTTCTTC. This encodes CATSRTTAGSNEQFF. The full variable domain, its missing parts supplied by reference TRBV15 and TRBJ2-1, is DAMVIQNPRYQVTQFGKPVTLSCSQTLNHNVMYWYQQKSSQAPKLLFHYYDKDFNNEADTPDNFQSRRPNTSFCFLDIRSPGLGDTAMYLCATSRTTAGSNEQFFGPGTRLTVL.

This clonotype has at least ten counts. V usage is TRBV6-1 and J usage is TRBJ1-5; no reliable D call. The CDR3 is made up of 14 amino acids. The V end was cut by 5 bases, the J end by 7 bases, with 15 bases between. In germline, CDR1 is MNHNS, CDR2 SASEGT. The CDR3 region has the DNA TGTGCCAGCAGTCCACACGAGCTCGTACAGCCCCAGCATTTT. Translation gives CASSPHELVQPQHF.

This clonotype was seen ten or more times. The gene calls are TRBV10-3 and TRBJ1-2; 10 bases are shared with TRBD1. With 0 bases clipped from V and 3 bases from J, the junction kept 7 bases outside the gene matches. Per the germline V gene, CDR1 is ENHRY and CDR2 is SYGVKD. The CDR3 runs to 17 residues. The DNA of the CDR3 is TGTGCCATCAGTGAGTCGGGACAGGGGCTGTTAGACTATGGCTACACCTTC. Its protein product is CAISESGQGLLDYGYTF.

This clonotype has more than one count but fewer than ten. CDR3 in DNA: TGTGCCAGCAGTACCAGGTTTGCCCAAGAGACCCAGTACTTC. As protein: CASSTRFAQETQYF. The V call is TRBV6-1, the J call TRBJ2-5; no clear D. This CDR3 has 14 amino acids. V was trimmed by 5 bases and J by 1 base, leaving 11 bases between them. CDR1 is MNHNS and CDR2 is SASEGT in the germline V gene.

There are a few counts of this clonotype. V gene TRBV5-5 combines with J gene TRBJ1-5, with D hard to call. Trimming shortened V by 4 bases and J by 0 bases, and 17 bases separated the two germline ends. The CDR3 is made up of 17 amino acids. Germline V CDR1 and CDR2: SGHKS, YYEKEE (reference sequence). The CDR3 DNA follows: TGTGCCAGCAGCGCAGAAGCATCGACATTTAGCAATCAGCCCCAGCATTTT. It codes for CASSAEASTFSNQPQHF.

This clonotype came up a few times. Here the CDR3 DNA reads TGCAGTGCTAGAGGGCCGGCAGGGCGGGATAGCAATCAGCCCCAGCATTTT. This encodes CSARGPAGRDSNQPQHF. The chain combines TRBV20-1 with TRBJ1-5; D is perhaps TRBD1 (5 bases). The CDR3 has 17 residues. Germline CDR1 reads DFQATT; CDR2 reads SNEGSKA (reference sequence). The V and J ends lost 1 base and 0 bases respectively, with 16 bases between them.

This clonotype was counted at least ten times. The chain is built from TRBV2 and TRBJ2-5, with a tentative D call TRBD1 (6 bases). CDR3 length: 14 residues. V lost 6 bases and J lost 5, with 16 bases in between. Germline V gene sequence: CDR1 SNHLY, CDR2 FYNNEI. The CDR3 DNA reads TGTGCCAGCAGGAGCAGGACAGTCCGGGAGACCCAGTACTTC. Amino acids: CASRSRTVRETQYF.